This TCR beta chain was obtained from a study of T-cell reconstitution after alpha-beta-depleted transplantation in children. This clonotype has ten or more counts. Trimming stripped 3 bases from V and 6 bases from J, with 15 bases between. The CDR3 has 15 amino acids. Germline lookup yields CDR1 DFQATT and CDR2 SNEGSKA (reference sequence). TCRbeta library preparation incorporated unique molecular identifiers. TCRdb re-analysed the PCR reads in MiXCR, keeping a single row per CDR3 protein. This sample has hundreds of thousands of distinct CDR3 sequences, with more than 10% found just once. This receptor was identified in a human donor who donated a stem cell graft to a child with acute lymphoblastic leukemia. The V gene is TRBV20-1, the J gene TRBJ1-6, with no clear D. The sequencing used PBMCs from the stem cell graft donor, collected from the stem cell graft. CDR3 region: CSASVVGGRNSPLHF. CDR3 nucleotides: TGCAGTGCTAGCGTCGTCGGAGGCCGTAATTCACCCCTCCACTTT.